This T cell receptor (beta chain) emerged from a study of cytomegalovirus exposure and HLA in healthy donors. Study-level findings and limits: For presence/absence analyses, sequencing depth was assumed to be roughly uniform across donors. Highly shared variants forming one cluster were likely a sequencing artifact.

60 Vbeta and 13 Jbeta primers were used in PCR. Sequencing was performed with immunoSEQ multiplex PCR; in TCRdb, only in-frame clones are kept and a portion is missing. The data show approximately 140,000 clones, about three quarters seen once. Each donor's status was that of a healthy bone marrow donor. The ends were cut back, 2 bases at V and 6 bases at J, with 9 bases in the middle. The CDR3 sequence is 13 residues long. CDR1 and CDR2 from the germline V gene are MNHNY and SVGAGI (reference sequence). This clone was seen once. Its specificity is unknown. The receptor comes from a male donor in good health and CMV-seropositive. V is TRBV6-6 and J is TRBJ2-3; possible D gene TRBD2, 5 bases. Sequencing was done on a sample of PBMCs. The CDR3 region is CASSYRPGDTQYF. Here the CDR3 DNA reads TGTGCCAGCAGTTACCGACCGGGGGATACGCAGTATTTT.